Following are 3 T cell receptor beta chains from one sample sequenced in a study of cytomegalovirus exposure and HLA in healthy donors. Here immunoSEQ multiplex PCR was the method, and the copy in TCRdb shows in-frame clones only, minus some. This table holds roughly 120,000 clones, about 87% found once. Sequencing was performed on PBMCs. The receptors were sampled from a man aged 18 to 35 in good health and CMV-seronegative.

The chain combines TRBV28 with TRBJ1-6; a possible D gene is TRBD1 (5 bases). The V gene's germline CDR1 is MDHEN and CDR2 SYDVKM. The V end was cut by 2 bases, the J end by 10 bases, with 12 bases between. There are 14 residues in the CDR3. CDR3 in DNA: TGTGCCAGCAGTTTAATAGGGGATGGGTCACCCCTCCACTTT. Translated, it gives CASSLIGDGSPLHF.

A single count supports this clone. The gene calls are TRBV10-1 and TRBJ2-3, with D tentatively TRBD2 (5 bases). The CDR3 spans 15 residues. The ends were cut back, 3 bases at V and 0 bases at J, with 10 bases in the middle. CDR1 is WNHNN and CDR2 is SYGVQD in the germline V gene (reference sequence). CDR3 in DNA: TGCGCCAGCAGTGATCCAGCGGTTAGCACAGATACGCAGTATTTT. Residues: CASSDPAVSTDTQYF.

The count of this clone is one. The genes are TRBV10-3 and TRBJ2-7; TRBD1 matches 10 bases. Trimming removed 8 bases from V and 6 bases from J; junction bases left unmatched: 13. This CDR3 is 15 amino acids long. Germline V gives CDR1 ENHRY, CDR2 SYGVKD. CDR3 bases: TGTGCCATCGCGAACCCGGGACAGGGGTTCGTCGAGCAGTACTTC. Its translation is CAIANPGQGFVEQYF.